Here is one TCR beta chain with its context. Its target antigen remains unknown. It has no much larger one-base neighbor in the sample; base qualities were not kept. V loses 0 bases, J loses 2 bases, and the germline ends lie 13 bases apart. The germline V gene gives CDR1 as SGHRS and CDR2 as YFSETQ. Spanning cysteine to phenylalanine, the CDR3 consists of 16 amino acids. The retained sequence is limited to the CDR3, 48 bases, with the frame set at the first base. The source of the sample is a study of shared clonotypes between healthy human individuals (dated by TCRdb to 2020 to 2021). With respect to the entire study: Three men and two women, aged 18 to 49 years, made up the cohort. To increase sequencing depth and limit assay-specific biases, different laboratories used diverse techniques to prepare libraries and sequence TCR repertoires. Between about 0.94 and 8.9 billion PBMCs per donor were obtained by leukapheresis. Blood TCR repertoires of several healthy adults were deeply sequenced to estimate repertoire size and the extent of clonotype sharing between individuals.

Study-level results and caveats: The small number of donors limited the genetic and exposure-history diversity represented. Only blood was sampled, and tissue TCR repertoires likely differ from those in blood. Pairwise subsampling led to the expectation that sequencing depth would affect the degree of clonotype sharing among donors.

Using the deep immunoSEQ assay, multiplex PCR amplified TCR CDR3 regions from genomic DNA. Extracted genomic DNA from each cell subset was distributed evenly across all wells of several immunoSEQ 96-well plates, and each plate was treated as a replicate. For unsorted PBMC, each replicate PCR was loaded with approximately 320 ng genomic DNA, equivalent to about 33,000 T cell genomes. Unsorted PBMC genomic DNA was sequenced across ten immunoSEQ deep assay plates. The purified libraries were quantified using a Qubit 3.0 fluorometer, sized with a Bioanalyzer 2100, and then quantified again using the KAPA Library Quantification kit. A separate single-read 150-cycle Illumina NextSeq 550 flow cell was used to sequence each immunoSEQ 96-well plate. For the original study's pipeline: Because the immunoSEQ output included only junctional sequences and no quality scores, the filtering could not be the same as the filtering used for full-length reads. To assign V/J genes and CDR3, sequences were annotated using PyIR, a Python wrapper for IgBLAST v1.9, with IMGT germline references. Reads were removed for weak V/J assignments (E-value above 1e-6), missing CDR3, stop codons, out-of-frame junctions, or ambiguous translated residues. V3J clonotypes were defined as sequences sharing an identical inferred V gene, J gene, and CDR3 amino acid sequence. Percentage overlap between repertoires was computed as shared unique clonotypes divided by the size of the smaller repertoire. Three approaches were used to assess repertoire richness: RTK rarefaction, the Chao1 estimator, and Recon v2.1 estimates of unobserved clonotypes. TCRdb stores this immuneACCESS table with in-frame sequences only. Part of the clones is absent; in the studies checked, under half of the shortfall reflects unresolved V genes, and no reason is known for the rest. V and J calls and clone size are as listed in that table; D and trimming were resolved from the DNA. For this sample the table gives roughly 480,000 clones, of which less than 80% were detected only once. Less than 15% of the sample comes from the top ten.

Healthy HIV-negative adults with no recently reported acute infections or vaccinations were included as donors. Every donor was a Caucasian adult living in Nashville, Tennessee, USA. For unsorted samples, some 90 million PBMCs were counted, and genomic DNA was extracted using the QIAamp DNA Blood Mini kit. Blood was obtained by leukapheresis, after which PBMCs were separated by Ficoll-Histopaque density gradient centrifugation and cryopreserved in liquid nitrogen vapor phase. This clonotype originated in a middle-aged woman in good health. Some clones in this sample may be carry-over from other donors' samples. What was sequenced was PBMCs. In this chain, TRBV5-1 is recombined with TRBJ2-3, and possibly TRBD2, on 6 matching bases. The CDR3 region has the sequence CASSLEPAGLTDTQYF. The bases read TGCGCCAGCAGCTTGGAACCAGCGGGCCTCACAGATACGCAGTATTTT.